This T cell receptor (beta chain) was captured by sequencing in a study of long-term antiretroviral therapy in people with HIV. Study in general: The immediate-ART recommendation dates to 2015, and the earliest samples predate it by about a decade.

A note on this clone: The antigen remains unidentified.

Prior to DNA extraction, the samples held about 1-10 million cryopreserved PBMC. The trim removed 7 bases at V and 7 bases at J, leaving 17 bases unmatched. Germline loops: CDR1 LNHDA, CDR2 SQIVND (reference sequence). The CDR3 has 17 residues. Study-wide results and caveats: Clones that expanded before ART (that is, prior to treatment) dominated the repertoire at all time points. Repertoires with HIV possessed tighter CDR3 length spans than those of controls.

It was version v3.0 of the immunoSEQ assay that was run at survey level. Clones were sequenced by immunoSEQ multiplex PCR, and TCRdb holds only the in-frame ones, with some missing. The sample includes 25,000 to 35,000 clones, 82% of them seen just once. This chain joins TRBV19 and TRBJ2-1; 9 nucleotides match TRBD1. The sequence derives from a man aged 45-60 years with HIV. The sample consisted of unsorted PBMCs, taken 2.9 years after starting antiretroviral therapy. The CDR3 loop reads CASTQRGTGRPINEQFF. In nucleotides, the CDR3 is TGTGCCAGTACCCAAAGAGGGACAGGGAGACCTATAAATGAGCAGTTCTTC.